One sample yielded the 13 T cell receptor beta chains listed below, sequenced in a study of T cell responses to AZD1222 COVID-19 vaccine. Generated by immunoSEQ multiplex PCR, the TCRdb table keeps only in-frame clones and is missing some. The sample shows roughly 190,000 clones, 80% to 95% of them seen only once. Material: peripheral blood, obtained 28 days after the second AZD1222 dose. These receptors were obtained from an adult who received the AZD1222 COVID-19 vaccine.

The chain couples TRBV7-3 to TRBJ2-7; D is unresolved. There are 16 residues in the CDR3. V gave up 0 bases and J gave up 1 base, with 13 bases separating them. Germline values: CDR1 SGHTA, CDR2 FQGTGA. In DNA, the CDR3 is TGTGCCAGCAGCTTAACTCCCCCGATACAGTCCTACGAGCAGTACTTC. This encodes CASSLTPPIQSYEQYF.

The chain joins TRBV27 to TRBJ1-2, with D perhaps TRBD1 (5 bases). The CDR3 is 11 residues long. CDR1 is MNHEY, CDR2 SMNVEV, per germline (reference sequence). Trimming stripped 7 bases from V and 7 bases from J, with 10 bases between. The CDR3 is CASTGGFGYTF. The CDR3 DNA reads TGTGCCAGCACCGGGGGGTTTGGCTACACCTTC.

The chain uses TRBV2 and TRBJ1-4, with a weak D call TRBD1 (6 bases). V was cut by 8 bases and J by 8 bases, with 15 bases left in between. Germline V gene lookup returns CDR1 SNHLY and CDR2 FYNNEI. There are 13 residues in the CDR3. CDR3 in DNA: TGTGCCAGCGAGGGGGGGATAGGGGAAAAACTGTTTTTT. It is translated as CASEGGIGEKLFF.

This clone has only one observation. The chain combines TRBV6-6 with TRBJ1-2; 9 bases line up with TRBD1. V lost 5 bases, J lost 7 bases, and 29 bases stayed unmatched. The CDR3 is 21 amino acids. Germline CDR1 and CDR2: MNHNY and SVGAGI (reference sequence). The chain's CDR3 is CASSPAEAAAGTGPGIGGYTF. The CDR3 DNA reads as TGTGCCAGCAGTCCCGCCGAGGCTGCGGCCGGGACAGGGCCGGGTATCGGTGGCTACACCTTC.

The CDR3 nucleotides read TGTGCCAGCAGCTTAGATCCTGGAAACACCATATATTTT. Amino acid sequence: CASSLDPGNTIYF. This chain links TRBV11-2 with TRBJ1-3; D gene unclear. This CDR3 comprises 13 residues. Between the trimmed V and J ends, which lost 0 bases and 2 bases, there was a span of 2 bases. Germline V gene lookup returns CDR1 SGHAT and CDR2 FQNNGV.

This rearrangement joins TRBV29-1 to TRBJ2-7; perhaps TRBD2 as D (6 bases). V was cut by 1 base and J by 6 bases, with 10 bases left in between. The CDR3 runs 12 residues. The germline CDR1 and CDR2 sequences are SQVTM and ANQGSEA. CDR3 residues: CSVEGRGSEQYF. CDR3 nucleotide sequence: TGCAGCGTTGAAGGGCGGGGAAGCGAGCAGTACTTC.

The V call is TRBV27, the J call TRBJ2-1, with D perhaps matching TRBD1 (6 bases). This CDR3 contains 14 residues. In germline, CDR1 is MNHEY, CDR2 SMNVEV (reference sequence). V lost 6 bases to trimming and J lost 1 base, with 10 bases between them. CDR3 loop: CASSHRASYNEQFF. Here the CDR3 DNA reads TGTGCCAGCAGCCACAGGGCTTCCTACAATGAGCAGTTCTTC.

This clone appeared a single time. V and J are TRBV9 and TRBJ1-3, with no clear D. CDR1 and CDR2 (germline): SGDLS, YYNGEE. Trimming shortened V by 0 bases and J by 1 base, and 5 bases separated the two germline ends. The CDR3 is 14 amino acids. CDR3 sequence: CASSVAGSGNTIYF. CDR3 DNA: TGTGCCAGCAGCGTAGCGGGTTCTGGAAACACCATATATTTT.

The rearrangement links TRBV5-6 to TRBJ2-3, with a weak D call TRBD2 (7 bases). Germline assignment: CDR1 SGHDT and CDR2 YYEEEE. This CDR3 is 17 amino acids long. V lost 0 bases and J 7 bases, leaving 21 bases between the germline ends. This CDR3 is CASSLAWEGEGPNTQYF. The CDR3 bases are TGTGCCAGCAGCTTGGCCTGGGAGGGGGAGGGGCCTAATACGCAGTATTTT.

The chain couples TRBV30 to TRBJ2-1; 7 nucleotides line up with TRBD2. This CDR3 spans 12 amino acids. Germline V lookup: CDR1 GTSNPN, CDR2 SVGIG (reference sequence). CDR3 in amino acids: CAWGGIRNEQFF. The CDR3 nucleotides are TGTGCTTGGGGGGGGATACGCAATGAGCAGTTCTTC.

This sequence joins TRBV11-3 and TRBJ2-7, with 7 bases aligning to TRBD2. The CDR3 runs 17 residues. Germline CDR1 and CDR2: SGHNT and YENEEA. J lost 7 bases, V lost 0 bases, and 15 bases had no gene match. This chain's CDR3 is CASSLDQRGGIQREQYF. The CDR3 DNA reads TGTGCCAGCAGCTTAGACCAACGGGGAGGGATCCAGCGGGAGCAGTACTTC.

This clone was seen more than once but under ten times. This chain links TRBV7-2 with TRBJ2-5, with D perhaps matching TRBD2 (6 bases). The V gene lost 3 bases and the J gene lost 5 bases, with 10 bases spanning the gap. From germline, CDR1 is SGHTA and CDR2 FQGNSA. The CDR3 covers 13 residues. CDR3 loop: CASSFGRGETQYF. As DNA, the CDR3 is TGTGCCAGCAGCTTCGGGAGAGGGGAGACCCAGTACTTC.

The V gene is TRBV5-1, the J gene TRBJ1-1; D call uncertain. The CDR3 runs 13 residues. Between the trimmed V and J ends, which lost 0 bases and 3 bases, there was a span of 6 bases. The V gene's germline CDR1 is SGHRS and CDR2 YFSETQ. The DNA of the CDR3 is TGCGCCAGCAGCTTGGGCCAGGACACTGAAGCTTTCTTT. This sequence encodes CASSLGQDTEAFF.